The clone carrying this TCR beta chain was detected only a few times. TCRdb processed the 5' RACE reads anew with MiXCR; each CDR3 protein has one entry. The sample has 250,000 or so distinct CDR3 sequences; more than 15% are singletons. The germline CDR1 and CDR2 sequences are MDHEN and SYDVKM. The CDR3 length is 17 residues. Deletions cut 6 bases from V and 3 bases from J, with 24 bases between. This sample stems from a study of T-cell memory formation after mild COVID-19. Input material: PBMCs or a T cell subset sorted from them (not recorded which). The origin of this receptor is a man younger than 35 who had mild COVID-19 (a few samples of this study predate the infection). Cell type and time point are not known. V usage is TRBV28 and J usage is TRBJ2-7; a weak D match, TRBD2 (6 bases). The CDR3 region has the DNA TGTGCCAGCAGCCCCACGGGAGAATCCTCCCAGAGCTACGAGCAGTACGTC. As protein: CASSPTGESSQSYEQYV.